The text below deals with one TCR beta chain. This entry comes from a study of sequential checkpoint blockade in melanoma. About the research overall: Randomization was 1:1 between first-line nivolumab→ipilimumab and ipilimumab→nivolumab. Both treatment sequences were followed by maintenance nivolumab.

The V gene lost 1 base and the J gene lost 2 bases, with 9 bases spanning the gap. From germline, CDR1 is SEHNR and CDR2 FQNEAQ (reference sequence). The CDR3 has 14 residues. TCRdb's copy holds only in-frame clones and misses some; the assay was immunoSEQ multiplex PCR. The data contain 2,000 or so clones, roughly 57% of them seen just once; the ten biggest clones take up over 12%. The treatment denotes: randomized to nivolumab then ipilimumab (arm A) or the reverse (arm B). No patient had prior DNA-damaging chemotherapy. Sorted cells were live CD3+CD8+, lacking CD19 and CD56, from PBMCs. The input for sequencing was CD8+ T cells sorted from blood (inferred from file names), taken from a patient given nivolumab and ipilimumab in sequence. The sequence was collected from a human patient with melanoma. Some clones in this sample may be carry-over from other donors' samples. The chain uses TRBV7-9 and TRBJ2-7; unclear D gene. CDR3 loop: CASSLGDTPYEQYF. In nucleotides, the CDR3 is TGTGCCAGCAGCTTAGGAGACACCCCCTACGAGCAGTACTTC.